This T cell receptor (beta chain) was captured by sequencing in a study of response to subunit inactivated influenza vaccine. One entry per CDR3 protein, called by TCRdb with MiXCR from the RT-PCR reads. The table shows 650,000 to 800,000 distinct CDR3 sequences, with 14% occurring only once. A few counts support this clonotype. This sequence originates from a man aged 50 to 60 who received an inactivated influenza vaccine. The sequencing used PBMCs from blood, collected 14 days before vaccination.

This chain's CDR3 is CASSLAGTGIETQYF. DNA of the CDR3: TGCGCCAGCAGCTTGGCCGGGACAGGGATTGAGACCCAGTACTTC. The chain carries TRBV5-1 and TRBJ2-5, with 9 bases that match TRBD1. Germline assignment: CDR1 SGHRS and CDR2 YFSETQ. The CDR3 consists of 15 residues. Germline trimming cut 0 bases from V and 5 bases from J; bases unmatched to any gene: 5.